Presented here are 25 T cell receptor beta chains from one specimen sequenced in a study of blood T cell repertoires in COVID-19. Data came from immunoSEQ multiplex PCR; TCRdb stores just in-frame clones and leaves some out. Of roughly 110,000 clones in the sample, about four fifths were seen once. Sequenced material: peripheral blood. Source of these receptors: a woman in her sixties with acute or convalescent COVID-19.

This clone was seen a few times. The chain links TRBV28 to TRBJ1-4; 7 bases agree with TRBD1. The CDR3 contains 14 residues. Trimming at V came to 6 bases and at J to 8 bases, leaving 9 bases not matched to a gene. Germline V gives CDR1 MDHEN, CDR2 SYDVKM. CDR3 sequence: CASSGTAGIEKLFF. CDR3 bases: TGTGCCAGCAGCGGGACAGCTGGGATAGAAAAACTGTTTTTT.

This clone showed up just a few times. The V gene is TRBV5-1, the J gene TRBJ2-3, with 8 bases aligning to TRBD2. Trimming at V came to 2 bases and at J to 1 base, leaving 6 bases not matched to a gene. The CDR3 has 16 amino acids. Looked up from germline, CDR1 is SGHRS and CDR2 is YFSETQ. The CDR3 DNA reads TGCGCCAGCAGCTTATCGGGAGGGCCCGGCACAGATACGCAGTATTTT. It specifies CASSLSGGPGTDTQYF.

The V and J genes are TRBV14 and TRBJ2-5, with a tentative D call TRBD1 (7 bases). V gave up 1 base and J gave up 2 bases, with 11 bases separating them. Germline assignment: CDR1 SGHDN and CDR2 FVKESK. This CDR3 region has 15 residues. The CDR3 region is CASSQVSGGQETQYF. DNA for the CDR3: TGTGCCAGCAGCCAAGTCTCAGGGGGGCAAGAGACCCAGTACTTC. Together with reference TRBV14 and TRBJ2-5, the CDR3 gives the full variable domain: EAGVTQFPSHSVIEKGQTVTLRCDPISGHDNLYWYRRVMGKEIKFLLHFVKESKQDESGMPNNRFLAERTGGTYSTLKVQPAELEDSGVYFCASSQVSGGQETQYFGPGTRLLVL.

The chain carries TRBV7-2 and TRBJ1-6; 7 nucleotides line up with TRBD1. The length of the CDR3 is 16 residues. In germline, CDR1 is SGHTA, CDR2 FQGNSA. The V and J ends lost 1 base and 10 bases, in that order; junction bases with no gene match: 10. The CDR3 DNA is TGTGCCAGCAGCTTAGGCAACAGGGGTCCGGTCTCACCCCTCCACTTT. As protein: CASSLGNRGPVSPLHF.

J is TRBJ1-1 and V is TRBV28, with D possibly matching TRBD1 (6 bases). Germline CDR1 and CDR2: MDHEN and SYDVKM. Trimming removed 2 bases at V and 7 bases at J, with 17 bases between. The CDR3 contains 15 residues. CDR3 loop: CASSLGVGQGFEAFF. CDR3 DNA: TGTGCCAGCAGTTTAGGTGTAGGGCAGGGGTTTGAAGCTTTCTTT.

The table lists this clone with a few counts. The chain combines TRBV2 with TRBJ2-2; weak D call: TRBD1 (6 bases). This CDR3 comprises 14 residues. V was cut by 2 bases and J by 3 bases, with 7 bases left in between. CDR1 SNHLY and CDR2 FYNNEI come from the germline V gene. CDR3 in amino acids: CASSERGYTGELFF. For the CDR3, the DNA is TGTGCCAGCAGTGAAAGGGGGTACACCGGGGAGCTGTTTTTT.

The CDR3 DNA is TGCGCCAGCAGCTTGGGGGCAGGGTTCTCTGGAAACACCATATATTTT. It is translated as CASSLGAGFSGNTIYF. The J gene is TRBJ1-3, the V gene TRBV5-1, with D tentatively TRBD1 (5 bases). The V and J ends lost 0 bases and 0 bases respectively, with 10 bases between them. Germline assignment: CDR1 SGHRS and CDR2 YFSETQ. The CDR3 is made up of 16 amino acids.

This clone was detected only once. One end of the junction is discordant with germline, which a read error may explain. CDR3 residues: CASSELLPGLMKTEAFF. CDR3 nucleotides: TGTGCCAGCAGTGAATTATTACCGGGGTTGATGAAGACTGAAGCTTTCTTT. The J gene is TRBJ1-1, the V gene TRBV6-1; D not resolved. The length of the CDR3 is 17 residues. CDR1 is MNHNS and CDR2 is SASEGT in the germline V gene.

This chain uses TRBV3-1 (or the pseudogene TRBV3-2) with TRBJ2-3, with a tentative D call TRBD1 (6 bases). Germline V CDR1 and CDR2: LGHDT, YNNKEL (reference sequence). Between the trimmed V and J ends, which lost 0 bases and 11 bases, there was a span of 9 bases. This CDR3 spans 12 amino acids. The CDR3 loop is CASSQDAGEQYF. As DNA, the CDR3 is TGTGCCAGCAGCCAAGACGCAGGGGAGCAGTATTTT.

This chain uses TRBV9 with TRBJ2-2; tentative D call: TRBD1 (6 bases). V shed 5 bases and J shed 1 base, with 15 bases lying between them. Germline CDR1 reads SGDLS; CDR2 reads YYNGEE. CDR3 length equals 16 residues. The CDR3, as DNA: TGTGCCAGCAGAAAAAACCCGGGACAGAACACCGGGGAGCTGTTTTTT. It encodes CASRKNPGQNTGELFF.

This chain connects TRBV18 to TRBJ1-1; 8 bases map to TRBD1. Trimming took 4 bases from V and 4 from J; bases not matched to a gene: 8. Germline V lookup: CDR1 KGHSH, CDR2 LQKENI. The length of the CDR3 is 15 residues. The CDR3 DNA is TGTGCCAGCTCACGTGCCTCCGGGACAGGCACTGAAGCTTTCTTT. Residues: CASSRASGTGTEAFF.

Points on this clone: The CDR3 end shows no conserved phenylalanine or tryptophan, and so a read error is likely. No DNA is shown, since the ends of the CDR3 on it are uncertain; the CDR3 is the one TCRdb lists. The chain joins TRBV3-1 (or the pseudogene TRBV3-2) to TRBJ1-2. CDR1 and CDR2 from the germline V gene are LGHDT and YNNKEL (reference sequence). The CDR3 has 13 residues if both end residues are counted. CDR3 sequence reads: CASSQDGGSEQYH.

This clone was seen just once. The V call is TRBV18, the J call TRBJ2-2; D is possibly TRBD1 (6 bases). Germline V gives CDR1 KGHSH, CDR2 LQKENI. The CDR3 is 16 residues long. V shed 3 bases and J shed 6 bases, with 17 bases lying between them. CDR3 region: CASSPPNRVDPGELFF. In DNA, the CDR3 is TGTGCCAGCTCACCTCCCAACAGGGTCGATCCCGGGGAGCTGTTTTTT. Full variable domain (remainder filled in from reference TRBV18 and TRBJ2-2): NAGVMQNPRHLVRRRGQEARLRCSPMKGHSHVYWYRQLPEEGLKFMVYLQKENIIDESGMPKERFSAEFPKEGPSILRIQQVVRGDSAAYFCASSPPNRVDPGELFFGEGSRLTVL.

The V gene is TRBV2, the J gene TRBJ2-5; TRBD1 might be the D (5 bases). This CDR3 contains 14 residues. V lost 5 bases and J 2 bases, leaving 12 bases between the germline ends. Germline values: CDR1 SNHLY, CDR2 FYNNEI. Here the CDR3 reads CASSRQKGQETQYF. In DNA form, the CDR3 reads TGTGCCAGCAGTCGTCAGAAGGGGCAAGAGACCCAGTACTTC. Together with reference TRBV2 and TRBJ2-5, the CDR3 gives the full variable domain: EPEVTQTPSHQVTQMGQEVILRCVPISNHLYFYWYRQILGQKVEFLVSFYNNEISEKSEIFDDQFSVERPDGSNFTLKIRSTKLEDSAMYFCASSRQKGQETQYFGPGTRLLVL.

The chain is built from TRBV6-1 and TRBJ2-7, with a tentative D call TRBD1 (6 bases). V shed 0 bases and J shed 0 bases, with 12 bases lying between them. The CDR3 contains 16 residues. The germline gives CDR1 MNHNS, CDR2 SASEGT. CDR3 bases: TGTGCCAGCAGTGAAGCGAGAGGGACATTCTCCTACGAGCAGTACTTC. It is translated as CASSEARGTFSYEQYF.

The chain uses TRBV5-6 and TRBJ2-5, with a tentative D call TRBD1 (6 bases). The CDR3 is 14 residues long. The V and J ends lost 0 bases and 4 bases respectively, with 10 bases between them. Germline V gene lookup returns CDR1 SGHDT and CDR2 YYEEEE. The DNA of the CDR3 is TGTGCCAGCAGCTTGGGGGGGCTGGGAGAGACCCAGTACTTC. This encodes CASSLGGLGETQYF.

The chain carries TRBV5-1 and TRBJ1-5, with TRBD1 identical over 9 bases. Germline values: CDR1 SGHRS, CDR2 YFSETQ. CDR3 length: 15 amino acids. The ends lost 0 bases at V and 5 bases at J; junction bases unmatched: 3. CDR3 DNA sequence: TGCGCCAGCAGCTTGGAGGGGACAGGGTATCAGCCCCAGCATTTT. It translates to CASSLEGTGYQPQHF.

The DNA of the CDR3 is TGTGCCAGCAGTGATGTTTTTAGCGGGGGTTTTATAGATACGCAGTATTTT. Translated: CASSDVFSGGFIDTQYF. The chain joins TRBV2 to TRBJ2-3; TRBD2 matches 9 bases. The CDR3 spans 17 residues. The V segment lost 3 bases and the J segment 5 bases; nucleotides outside the gene matches: 12. CDR1 SNHLY and CDR2 FYNNEI come from the germline V gene.

The V call is TRBV6-1, the J call TRBJ2-7; D may be TRBD2 (6 bases). CDR3 length: 17 amino acids. Germline-derived CDR1 and CDR2 are MNHNS and SASEGT. The V end lost 2 bases, the J end lost 2 bases, and 19 bases lay between the germline ends. CDR3 nucleotides: TGTGCCAGCAGTGAACCTCAAGGCGGGGCGGCAACCTACGAGCAGTACTTC. Translation: CASSEPQGGAATYEQYF.

In its sample, this clone was seen many times. CDR3 sequence reads: CASSRPRQGRTYEQYF. CDR3 coding DNA: TGCGCCAGCAGCCGACCCCGACAGGGGCGCACCTACGAGCAGTACTTC. The rearrangement joins TRBV5-1 to TRBJ2-7, with TRBD1 matching over 8 bases. Germline V gene sequence: CDR1 SGHRS, CDR2 YFSETQ. Trimming removed 4 bases from V and 2 bases from J; junction bases left unmatched: 11. The CDR3 loop spans 16 amino acids.

This rearrangement joins TRBV10-2 to TRBJ1-2; TRBD1 agrees at 7 bases. CDR3 size: 14 residues. The trim removed 8 bases at V and 0 bases at J, leaving 6 bases unmatched. CDR1 and CDR2 (germline): WSHSY, SAAADI. This CDR3 reads CASRGQATNYGYTF. CDR3 bases: TGCGCCAGCCGAGGACAGGCTACTAACTATGGCTACACCTTC.

The V call is TRBV5-1, the J call TRBJ2-3; 10 nucleotides align to TRBD2. CDR1 SGHRS and CDR2 YFSETQ come from the germline V gene. V lost 3 bases to trimming and J lost 0 bases; unmatched junction nucleotides: 7. CDR3 length equals 17 residues. As DNA, the CDR3 is TGCGCCAGCAGCTACCGGCCTAGCGGGAGAAGCACAGATACGCAGTATTTT. Translating gives CASSYRPSGRSTDTQYF.

J is TRBJ2-7 and V is TRBV2, with D perhaps matching TRBD2 (6 bases). The CDR3 is 11 residues long. The germline V and J ends were trimmed by 9 bases and 3 bases, with 9 bases remaining between them. The germline gives CDR1 SNHLY, CDR2 FYNNEI. The CDR3 bases are TGTGCCAGTGGGACTCTCTACGAGCAGTACTTC. It is translated as CASGTLYEQYF. Drawing the rest from reference TRBV2 and TRBJ2-7, the complete variable domain is EPEVTQTPSHQVTQMGQEVILRCVPISNHLYFYWYRQILGQKVEFLVSFYNNEISEKSEIFDDQFSVERPDGSNFTLKIRSTKLEDSAMYFCASGTLYEQYFGPGTRLTVT.

The chain is built from TRBV28 and TRBJ2-6, with TRBD1 matching 9 bases. This CDR3 is built from 18 residues. Germline V gene lookup returns CDR1 MDHEN and CDR2 SYDVKM. After removal of 5 bases from V and 0 bases from J, the junction contained 8 bases not matched to a gene. DNA of the CDR3: TGTGCCAGCAGTCTCACCGGGACAGGGATCTCTGGGGCCAACGTCCTGACTTTC. It yields the protein CASSLTGTGISGANVLTF.

The chain couples TRBV20-1 to TRBJ1-2; possibly TRBD1 for D (6 bases). Trimming shortened V by 3 bases and J by 11 bases, and 13 bases separated the two germline ends. The germline V gene encodes CDR1 DFQATT and CDR2 SNEGSKA (reference sequence). The CDR3 runs to 11 residues. CDR3 sequence: CSASLDRHYTF. DNA of the CDR3: TGCAGTGCTAGTTTGGACAGACATTACACCTTC.